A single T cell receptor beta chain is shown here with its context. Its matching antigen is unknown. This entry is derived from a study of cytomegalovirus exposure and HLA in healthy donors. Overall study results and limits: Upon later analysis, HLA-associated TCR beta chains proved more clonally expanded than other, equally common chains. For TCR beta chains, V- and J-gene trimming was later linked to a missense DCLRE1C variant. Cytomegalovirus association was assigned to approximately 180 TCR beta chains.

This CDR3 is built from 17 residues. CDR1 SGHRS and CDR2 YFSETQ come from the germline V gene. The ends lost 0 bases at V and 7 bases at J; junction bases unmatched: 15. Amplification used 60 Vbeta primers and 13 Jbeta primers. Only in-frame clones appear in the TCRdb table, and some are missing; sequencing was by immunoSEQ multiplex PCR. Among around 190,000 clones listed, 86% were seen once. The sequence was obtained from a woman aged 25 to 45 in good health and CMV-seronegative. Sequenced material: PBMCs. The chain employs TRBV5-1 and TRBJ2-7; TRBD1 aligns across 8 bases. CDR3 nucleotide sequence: TGCGCCAGCAGCTTGGCATTGTACGGGCAGGGGGCTTGGGAGCAGTACTTC. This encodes CASSLALYGQGAWEQYF.